The next 6 T cell receptor beta chains were all read from a single sample in a study of blood T cell repertoires in COVID-19. The table came from immunoSEQ multiplex PCR; TCRdb's copy has only in-frame clones and leaves some out. The data contain some 67,000 clones, 79% of them singletons. The material sequenced was peripheral blood. The receptors originated from a woman aged 60-75 years with acute or convalescent COVID-19.

This clone has more than one count but fewer than ten. The sample carries other DNA sequences with the same CDR3. CDR3 residues: CASSPPSGELFF. In nucleotides, the CDR3 is TGTGCCAGCAGCCCCCCTTCCGGGGAGCTGTTTTTT. This chain uses TRBV7-3 with TRBJ2-2; no reliable D call. This CDR3 contains 12 residues. Trimming took off 5 bases at V and 6 bases at J, with 7 bases between the two ends. Per the germline V gene, CDR1 is SGHTA and CDR2 is FQGTGA. Based on the CDR3 plus reference TRBV7-3 and TRBJ2-2, the full variable domain is GAGVSQTPSNKVTEKGKYVELRCDPISGHTALYWYRQSLGQGPEFLIYFQGTGAADDSGLPNDRFFAVRPEGSVSTLKIQRTERGDSAVYLCASSPPSGELFFGEGSRLTVL.

This clone was seen a single time. Within the sample, other DNA sequences also encode this same CDR3. This chain joins TRBV5-1 and TRBJ2-3; D not certain. Looked up from germline, CDR1 is SGHRS and CDR2 is YFSETQ. Trimming left V 0 bases short and J 0 bases short, with 5 bases between. The CDR3 has 14 residues. The CDR3 spells CASSLERSTDTQYF. The CDR3 bases are TGCGCCAGCAGCTTGGAGAGGAGCACAGATACGCAGTATTTT.

The chain joins TRBV7-3 to TRBJ2-1; possible D gene TRBD2, 6 bases. Germline V gives CDR1 SGHTA, CDR2 FQGTGA. V lost 5 bases to trimming and J lost 8 bases, with 13 bases between them. The CDR3 runs 13 residues. The CDR3 protein is CASSPIPGDEQFF. The CDR3 DNA reads TGTGCCAGCAGCCCTATTCCGGGGGATGAGCAGTTCTTC.

The chain joins TRBV7-2 to TRBJ2-1; 7 bases align to TRBD2. Looked up from germline, CDR1 is SGHTA and CDR2 is FQGNSA. This CDR3 region has 13 residues. Trimming at V came to 5 bases and at J to 12 bases, leaving 10 bases not matched to a gene. CDR3 loop: CASSTHPAGWQFF. CDR3 DNA: TGTGCCAGCAGCACCCACCCAGCGGGGTGGCAGTTCTTC.

J is TRBJ2-5 and V is TRBV7-9, with 7 bases aligning to TRBD1. The germline V gene has CDR1 SEHNR and CDR2 FQNEAQ (reference sequence). Germline trimming cut 5 bases from V and 2 bases from J; bases unmatched to any gene: 11. The CDR3 loop spans 16 amino acids. This CDR3 reads CASSPPTGTAQETQYF. The CDR3 DNA is TGTGCCAGCAGCCCGCCTACGGGGACAGCACAAGAGACCCAGTACTTC.

The chain recombines TRBV18 with TRBJ1-3, with D tentatively TRBD1 (5 bases). Germline assignment: CDR1 KGHSH and CDR2 LQKENI. The CDR3 sequence is 19 residues long. Between the trimmed V and J ends, which lost 2 bases and 0 bases, there was a span of 20 bases. The CDR3 DNA follows: TGTGCCAGCTCACCAGTTGATGGAAGGGGTCGTTCCTCTGGAAACACCATATATTTT. This codes for CASSPVDGRGRSSGNTIYF.